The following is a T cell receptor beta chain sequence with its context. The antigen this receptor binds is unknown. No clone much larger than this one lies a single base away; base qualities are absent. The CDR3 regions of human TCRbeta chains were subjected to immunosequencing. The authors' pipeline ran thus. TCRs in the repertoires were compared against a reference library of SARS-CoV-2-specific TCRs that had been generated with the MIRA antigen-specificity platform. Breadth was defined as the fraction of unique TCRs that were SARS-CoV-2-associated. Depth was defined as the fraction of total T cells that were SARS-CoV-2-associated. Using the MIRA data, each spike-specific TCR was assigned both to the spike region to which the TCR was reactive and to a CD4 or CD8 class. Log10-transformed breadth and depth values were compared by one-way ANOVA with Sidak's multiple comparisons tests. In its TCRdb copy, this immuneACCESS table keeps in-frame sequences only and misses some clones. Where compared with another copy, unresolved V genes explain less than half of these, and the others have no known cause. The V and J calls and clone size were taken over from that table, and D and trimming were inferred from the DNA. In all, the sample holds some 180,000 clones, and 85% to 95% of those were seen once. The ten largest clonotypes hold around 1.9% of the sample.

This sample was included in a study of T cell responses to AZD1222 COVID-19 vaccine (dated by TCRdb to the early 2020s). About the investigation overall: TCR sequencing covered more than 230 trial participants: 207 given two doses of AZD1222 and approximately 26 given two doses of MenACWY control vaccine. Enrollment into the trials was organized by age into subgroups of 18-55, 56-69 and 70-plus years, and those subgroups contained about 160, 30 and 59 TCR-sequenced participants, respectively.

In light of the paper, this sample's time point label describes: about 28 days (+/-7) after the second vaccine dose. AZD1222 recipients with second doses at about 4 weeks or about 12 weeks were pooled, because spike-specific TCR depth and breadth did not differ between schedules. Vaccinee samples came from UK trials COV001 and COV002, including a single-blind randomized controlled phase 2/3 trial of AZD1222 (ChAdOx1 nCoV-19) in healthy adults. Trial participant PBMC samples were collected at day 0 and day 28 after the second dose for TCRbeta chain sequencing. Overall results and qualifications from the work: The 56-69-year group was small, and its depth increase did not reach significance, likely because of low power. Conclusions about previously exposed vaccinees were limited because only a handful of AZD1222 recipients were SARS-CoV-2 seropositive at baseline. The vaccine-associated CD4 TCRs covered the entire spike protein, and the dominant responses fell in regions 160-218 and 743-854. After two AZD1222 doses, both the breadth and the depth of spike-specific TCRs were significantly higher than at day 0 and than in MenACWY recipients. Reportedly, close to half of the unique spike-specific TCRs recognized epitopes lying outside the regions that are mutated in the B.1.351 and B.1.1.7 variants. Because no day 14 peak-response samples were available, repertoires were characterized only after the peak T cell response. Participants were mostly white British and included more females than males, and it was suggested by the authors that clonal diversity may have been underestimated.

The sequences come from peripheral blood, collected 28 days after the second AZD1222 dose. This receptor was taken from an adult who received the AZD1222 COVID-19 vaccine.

The base sequence is TGCGCCAGCAGCCAAGACGCGGACAGGGCGGGTCAGCCCCAGCATTTT. Its amino acids are CASSQDADRAGQPQHF. Here the chain combines TRBV4-1 and TRBJ1-5, and 8 junctional nucleotides match TRBD1. The CDR3 covers 16 residues, taking in both the cysteine and the phenylalanine. Only CDR3 DNA is held: 48 bases, read in frame from base 1. CDR1 and CDR2 (MGHRA, YSYEKL) derive from the germline V gene. Clipping removes 0 bases from V and 6 bases from J, with 7 as the unmatched junction base count.